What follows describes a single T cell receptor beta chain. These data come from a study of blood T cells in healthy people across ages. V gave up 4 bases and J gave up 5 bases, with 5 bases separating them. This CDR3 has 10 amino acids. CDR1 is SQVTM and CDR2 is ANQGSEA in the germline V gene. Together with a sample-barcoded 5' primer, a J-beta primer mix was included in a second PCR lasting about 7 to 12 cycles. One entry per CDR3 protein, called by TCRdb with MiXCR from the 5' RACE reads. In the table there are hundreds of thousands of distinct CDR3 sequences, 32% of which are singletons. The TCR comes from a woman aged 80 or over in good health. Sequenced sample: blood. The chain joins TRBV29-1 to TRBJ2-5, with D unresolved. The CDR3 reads CSVAWETQYF. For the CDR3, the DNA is TGCAGCGTTGCCTGGGAGACCCAGTACTTC.